A selection of T cell receptor beta chains follows, all from one sample in a study of blood T cell repertoires in COVID-19. TCRdb keeps only in-frame clones here, not all; method: immunoSEQ multiplex PCR. Found here are 140,000 or so clones, 75% to 90% of them singletons; the top ten hold approximately 2.8%. Material for sequencing was peripheral blood. These TCRs come from a woman aged 60 to 75 with active COVID-19. CDR3s include the opening cysteine and the closing phenylalanine or tryptophan. A D gene is named only where the DNA matches it firmly. Rows give clone size only sometimes, using once, few, many, or a class for an expanded clone.

once	TRBV6-2/TRBV6-3	TRBJ2-7	-	CASSSAGGDEQYF	TGTGCCAGCAGTTCCGCCGGAGGAGACGAGCAGTACTTC
-	TRBV15	TRBJ2-2	TRBD1	CATSRRLGQGNTGELFF	TGTGCCACCAGCAGGCGTTTGGGACAGGGAAACACCGGGGAGCTGTTTTTT
-	TRBV10-1	TRBJ2-4	-	CAQMRHLAKNIQYF	TGCGCCCAGATGCGGCATCTAGCCAAAAACATTCAGTACTTC
-	TRBV19	TRBJ2-2	-	CASSISGFAGELFF	TGTGCCAGTAGTATTTCAGGGTTCGCCGGGGAGCTGTTTTTT
-	TRBV2	TRBJ2-7	TRBD2	CASRPGLAGAEQYF	TGTGCCAGCAGGCCGGGACTAGCGGGAGCCGAGCAGTACTTC
-	TRBV2	TRBJ2-3	-	CASISGFSTDTQYF	TGTGCCAGCATATCGGGATTTAGCACAGATACGCAGTATTTT
-	TRBV28	TRBJ2-1	TRBD2	CASSPEVAGYNEQFF	TGTGCCAGCAGCCCGGAGGTAGCGGGCTACAATGAGCAGTTCTTC
-	TRBV6-4	TRBJ1-3	-	CASSDPREEGNTIYF	TGTGCCAGCAGTGACCCCAGGGAGGAAGGAAACACCATATATTTT
once	TRBV18	TRBJ2-1	TRBD2	CASSPPGLAGGVYNEQFF	TGTGCCAGCTCACCACCGGGACTAGCGGGAGGGGTCTACAATGAGCAGTTCTTC
-	TRBV10-3	TRBJ2-1	TRBD2	CAIRLAESSYNEQFF	TGTGCCATCAGACTAGCGGAGAGCTCCTACAATGAGCAGTTCTTC
-	TRBV6-2/TRBV6-3	TRBJ1-5	-	CASSYINRDQPQHF	TGTGCCAGCAGTTATATAAATCGAGATCAGCCCCAGCATTTT
-	TRBV5-6	TRBJ2-7	-	CASSLRGNIAYEQYF	TGTGCCAGCAGCCTCCGCGGCAACATTGCCTACGAGCAGTACTTC
-	TRBV6-5	TRBJ1-1	TRBD1	CASRGQGADEAFF	TGTGCCAGCAGGGGACAGGGGGCTGATGAAGCTTTCTTT
-	TRBV28	TRBJ2-7	-	CASSPSRSYEQYF	TGTGCCAGCAGTCCCTCCCGGTCCTACGAGCAGTACTTC
-	TRBV28	TRBJ1-3	TRBD1	CASRPGQGRGRNTIYF	TGTGCCAGCAGGCCGGGACAGGGGCGCGGAAGAAACACCATATATTTT
-	TRBV19	TRBJ2-2	-	CASTDPAGGKELFF	TGTGCCAGTACCGATCCAGCCGGGGGTAAGGAGCTGTTTTTT
-	TRBV4-3	TRBJ2-5	-	CASSPHSTGLQETQYF	TGCGCCAGCAGCCCCCACTCGACAGGCCTCCAAGAGACCCAGTACTTC
-	TRBV30	TRBJ2-7	TRBD1	CAWNPLGGSPEQYF	TGTGCCTGGAACCCTCTAGGGGGCTCACCCGAGCAGTACTTC
-	TRBV5-8	TRBJ1-2	-	CASTRRTAKSPLYGYTF	TGTGCCAGCACCCGGCGGACAGCGAAGTCCCCACTCTATGGCTACACCTTC
-	TRBV2	TRBJ2-7	-	CASSDSLRRYEQYF	TGTGCCAGCAGTGATAGCTTAAGGCGGTACGAGCAGTACTTC
-	TRBV6-4	TRBJ1-2	TRBD1	CASRNDRDYGYTF	TGTGCCAGCAGAAACGACAGGGACTATGGCTACACCTTC
once	TRBV6-5	TRBJ2-7	TRBD1	CASSLGGQGYYEQYF	TGTGCCAGCAGTTTGGGGGGACAGGGTTACTACGAGCAGTACTTC
-	TRBV11-2	TRBJ2-7	TRBD1	CASSLNRGYGYEQYF	TGTGCCAGCAGCTTAAACAGGGGGTATGGCTACGAGCAGTACTTC
-	TRBV29-1	TRBJ2-2	-	CSVRLTGELFF	TGCAGCGTCAGGTTAACCGGGGAGCTGTTTTTT
once	TRBV6-5	TRBJ2-7	-	CASSYSAYGSYEQYF	TGTGCCAGCAGTTACTCTGCCTACGGGTCCTACGAGCAGTACTTC
-	TRBV7-9	TRBJ2-2	-	CASSLRGELFF	TGTGCCAGCAGCTTACGCGGGGAGCTGTTTTTT
-	TRBV28	TRBJ1-4	-	CASSLGGSNEKLFF	TGTGCCAGCAGTTTGGGGGGTTCTAATGAAAAACTGTTTTTT
-	TRBV9	TRBJ2-7	TRBD1	CASSEGTGTIYEQYF	TGTGCCAGCAGCGAGGGGACAGGCACCATCTACGAGCAGTACTTC
-	TRBV27	TRBJ2-7	-	CASSFGYGEQYF	TGTGCCAGCAGTTTTGGGTACGGGGAGCAGTACTTC
-	TRBV28	TRBJ2-7	TRBD1	CASSLRQGSHEQYF	TGTGCCAGCAGTCTCCGACAGGGAAGCCACGAGCAGTACTTC
-	TRBV7-2	TRBJ2-5	-	CASSSSIQETQYF	TGTGCCAGCAGCTCAAGCATCCAAGAGACCCAGTACTTC
-	TRBV5-6	TRBJ1-2	-	CASSERFYGYTF	TGTGCCAGCAGCGAGAGGTTCTATGGCTACACCTTC
-	TRBV27	TRBJ2-5	-	CASKHSGDQETQYF	TGTGCCAGCAAACACTCGGGGGATCAAGAGACCCAGTACTTC
-	TRBV28	TRBJ2-3	TRBD2	CASSFAPGLAGMDTQYF	TGTGCCAGCAGTTTTGCCCCGGGACTAGCGGGAATGGATACGCAGTATTTT
-	TRBV5-1	TRBJ2-4	TRBD2	CASSLGTSTGQSIQYF	TGCGCCAGCAGCTTGGGGACTAGCACAGGTCAGAGCATTCAGTACTTC
-	TRBV28	TRBJ1-1	-	CASSPGGWGRDTEAFF	TGTGCCAGCAGTCCCGGTGGGTGGGGCCGGGACACTGAAGCTTTCTTT
-	TRBV28	TRBJ2-7	-	CASSLQGRNEQYF	TGTGCCAGCAGTTTACAGGGAAGAAACGAGCAGTACTTC
-	TRBV10-2	TRBJ2-7	-	CASRPVTSRDEQYF	TGCGCCAGCAGGCCGGTTACTAGTCGCGACGAGCAGTACTTC
-	TRBV29-1	TRBJ2-1	-	CSVGRTETQFF	TGCAGCGTTGGACGGACAGAGACCCAGTTCTTC
-	TRBV6-1	TRBJ2-7	TRBD2	CASSGAPLPGLATYEQYF	TGTGCCAGCAGTGGCGCTCCCCTCCCGGGACTAGCGACCTACGAGCAGTACTTC
-	TRBV27	TRBJ2-3	TRBD1	CASRTGFPTDTQYF	TGTGCCAGCAGGACAGGGTTTCCCACAGATACGCAGTATTTT
-	TRBV7-2	TRBJ1-1	TRBD1	CASSQGVNIEAFF	TGTGCCAGCAGCCAGGGGGTGAATATAGAAGCTTTCTTT
-	TRBV27	TRBJ1-2	-	CASSPTRGAANYGYTF	TGTGCCAGCAGTCCCACCCGGGGGGCAGCTAACTATGGCTACACCTTC
-	TRBV19	TRBJ2-3	TRBD2	CATRLAGADTQYF	TGTGCCACCCGACTAGCGGGAGCCGATACGCAGTATTTT
-	TRBV28	TRBJ2-2	-	CASSFPRLTGELFF	TGTGCCAGCAGTTTCCCTCGACTCACCGGGGAGCTGTTTTTT
once	TRBV2	TRBJ2-1	TRBD2	CASSGQAPGLGPSNEQFF	TGTGCCAGCAGTGGGCAGGCACCGGGACTAGGACCCTCCAATGAGCAGTTCTTC
-	TRBV7-3	TRBJ2-1	TRBD2	CASSFFPVLGGTRFPNEQFF	TGTGCCAGCAGCTTTTTCCCGGTGTTGGGCGGGACTAGATTCCCTAATGAGCAGTTCTTC
once	TRBV3-1/TRBV3-2	TRBJ2-1	-	CASSQSHSYNEQFF	TGTGCCAGCAGCCAATCCCATTCCTACAATGAGCAGTTCTTC
-	TRBV9	TRBJ2-7	-	CASSVGNRDKQYF	TGTGCCAGCAGCGTAGGGAATAGGGACAAGCAGTACTTC
-	TRBV7-3	TRBJ2-1	TRBD2	CASSLGTSGISEQFF	TGTGCCAGCAGCTTAGGGACTAGCGGGATAAGTGAGCAGTTCTTC
-	TRBV3-1/TRBV3-2	TRBJ2-3	TRBD1	CASSQRGPGTGSPDTQYF	TGTGCCAGCAGCCAAAGGGGTCCCGGGACAGGGTCCCCAGATACGCAGTATTTT
-	TRBV27	TRBJ2-7	TRBD2	CASSSAGDYEQYF	TGTGCCAGCAGTTCGGCGGGGGACTACGAGCAGTACTTC
-	TRBV5-1	TRBJ2-1	-	CASSLGWTTYNEQFF	TGCGCCAGCAGCTTGGGCTGGACTACCTACAATGAGCAGTTCTTC